One sample yielded the 25 T cell receptor beta chains listed below, sequenced in a study of T cell responses to AZD1222 COVID-19 vaccine. The repertoire was sequenced with immunoSEQ multiplex PCR; TCRdb's copy has only in-frame clones and lacks some. The sample includes 130,000 to 150,000 clones, about nine tenths seen only once; the top ten take over 1.5%. The sequencing here drew on peripheral blood, taken on day 0 of AZD1222 vaccination. These TCRs come from an adult in good health.

The chain employs TRBV11-2 and TRBJ2-7; 9 bases line up with TRBD1. The J segment lost 5 bases and the V segment lost 4 bases, leaving 3 bases of the junction unmatched. This CDR3 is built from 13 residues. Looked up from germline, CDR1 is SGHAT and CDR2 is FQNNGV. The CDR3 coding sequence is TGTGCCAGCAGCTCAACAGGGGGCAACGAGCAGTACTTC. Translated: CASSSTGGNEQYF.

This chain links TRBV6-5 with TRBJ1-5, with 9 bases identical to TRBD1. Germline loops: CDR1 MNHEY, CDR2 SVGAGI. Trimming removed 6 bases from V and 6 bases from J; junction bases left unmatched: 6. The CDR3 sequence is 14 residues long. The CDR3 region is CASRADRGGQPQHF. The DNA of the CDR3 is TGTGCCAGCAGGGCCGACAGGGGGGGTCAGCCCCAGCATTTT.

The CDR3 region has the DNA TGTGCCAGCAGTATTAGCGGGAGCTCCTACGAGCAGTACTTC. Translating gives CASSISGSSYEQYF. The chain joins TRBV28 to TRBJ2-7; 9 bases map to TRBD2. V shed 5 bases, J shed 0 bases, and the junction held 2 bases outside the gene matches. Germline CDR1 is MDHEN and CDR2 is SYDVKM. CDR3 size: 14 residues.

This rearrangement joins TRBV10-3 to TRBJ2-3, with D perhaps matching TRBD2 (6 bases). The CDR3 has 21 residues. V was shortened by 1 base and J by 4 bases, with 30 bases between the two germline ends. The germline gives CDR1 ENHRY, CDR2 SYGVKD. CDR3 in amino acids: CAISEWGTLLIGTGVSDTQYF. CDR3 coding DNA: TGTGCCATCAGTGAGTGGGGGACGTTGCTTATTGGGACGGGAGTTTCAGATACGCAGTATTTT.

The chain recombines TRBV4-1 with TRBJ2-7; D perhaps matches TRBD2 (5 bases). V was cut by 1 base and J by 4 bases, with 14 bases left in between. Germline V CDR1 and CDR2: MGHRA, YSYEKL. This CDR3 has 15 amino acids. DNA of the CDR3: TGCGCCAGCAGCCAAGTAGGCACGGGAAAGTACGAGCAGTACTTC. This encodes CASSQVGTGKYEQYF.

This chain joins TRBV3-1 (or the pseudogene TRBV3-2) and TRBJ2-7; 11 nucleotides line up with TRBD2. The CDR3 sequence is 17 residues long. The V and J ends lost 6 bases and 7 bases, in that order; junction bases with no gene match: 17. From germline, CDR1 is LGHDT and CDR2 YNNKEL (reference sequence). This chain's CDR3 is CASRGTSGFRPSGEQYF. CDR3 bases: TGTGCCAGCAGGGGGACTAGCGGCTTTCGTCCCTCGGGGGAGCAGTACTTC.

V is TRBV28 and J is TRBJ2-1; 8 bases agree with TRBD2. The CDR3 spans 12 residues. CDR1 and CDR2 from the germline V gene are MDHEN and SYDVKM. Unmatched junction bases numbered 0, after V lost 8 bases and J lost 3 bases. The CDR3, as DNA: TGTGCCAGCGCGGGAGGCTACAATGAGCAGTTCTTC. The encoded protein is CASAGGYNEQFF.

This chain joins TRBV11-1 and TRBJ1-2, with 8 positions matching TRBD1. There are 12 residues in the CDR3. Trimming cost V 5 bases and J 8 bases; bases outside gene matches: 4. CDR1 and CDR2 (germline): SGHAT, FQDESV (reference sequence). The chain's CDR3 is CASSQSGGGYTF. The DNA for the CDR3 is TGTGCCAGCAGCCAGTCAGGGGGCGGCTACACCTTC.

A single count supports this clone. CDR3 residues: CATSDLRRGRADTQYF. DNA for the CDR3: TGTGCCACCAGTGATTTGCGCAGGGGGCGCGCAGATACGCAGTATTTT. The gene calls are TRBV24-1 and TRBJ2-3; TRBD1 matches at 8 bases. CDR1 is KGHDR, CDR2 SFDVKD, per germline. The CDR3 loop spans 16 amino acids. The V and J ends lost 0 bases and 4 bases, in that order; junction bases with no gene match: 5.

V and J are TRBV18 and TRBJ1-2; D is ambiguous. CDR1 and CDR2 (germline): KGHSH, LQKENI. V lost 3 bases and J lost 5, with 13 bases in between. This CDR3 comprises 14 residues. Written as DNA, the CDR3 is TGTGCCAGCTCACCCCTTTCGATGGGTTATGGCTACACCTTC. Translated: CASSPLSMGYGYTF.

The chain combines TRBV3-1 (or the pseudogene TRBV3-2) with TRBJ2-1; the match to TRBD2 covers 14 bases. This CDR3 spans 16 amino acids. With 4 bases clipped from V and 8 bases from J, the junction kept 7 bases outside the gene matches. Germline values: CDR1 LGHDT, CDR2 YNNKEL (reference sequence). The CDR3 spells CASSLGTSGSVYEQFF. The CDR3 DNA is TGTGCCAGCAGCCTCGGGACTAGCGGGAGTGTTTATGAGCAGTTCTTC.

V and J are TRBV5-1 and TRBJ2-1, with TRBD2 matching 8 bases. V lost 4 bases, J lost 0 bases, and 9 bases stayed unmatched. Germline V CDR1 and CDR2: SGHRS, YFSETQ. The CDR3 sequence is 17 residues long. CDR3 sequence: CASSREGLVSSYNEQFF. The CDR3 DNA is TGCGCCAGCAGCCGAGAGGGACTAGTGAGCTCCTACAATGAGCAGTTCTTC.

The chain combines TRBV5-1 with TRBJ2-7, with D perhaps TRBD2 (5 bases). Trimming removed 2 bases from V and 4 bases from J, with 19 bases in between. The CDR3 length is 16 residues. Germline V gives CDR1 SGHRS, CDR2 YFSETQ. The CDR3 loop is CASSFPRDSRFYEQYF. The CDR3 bases are TGCGCCAGCAGCTTTCCCCGGGATTCCAGATTTTACGAGCAGTACTTC.

This chain connects TRBV5-1 to TRBJ1-3, with no clear D. The CDR3 extends over 14 amino acids. The germline gives CDR1 SGHRS, CDR2 YFSETQ. V was trimmed by 2 bases and J by 4 bases, leaving 10 bases between them. For the CDR3, the DNA is TGCGCCAGCAGCTTCTCCGGGTACGGAAACACCATATATTTT. Encoded protein: CASSFSGYGNTIYF.

The J gene is TRBJ2-3, the V gene TRBV6-5; no clear D. V was shortened by 4 bases and J by 1 base, with 9 bases between the two germline ends. From germline, CDR1 is MNHEY and CDR2 SVGAGI. This CDR3 has 14 amino acids. The CDR3 sequence: CASSLFAGTDTQYF. The CDR3 DNA reads TGTGCCAGCAGTTTGTTTGCAGGCACAGATACGCAGTATTTT.

By share of the sample, this clone is medium-sized. The chain is built from TRBV6-2 or TRBV6-3 and TRBJ2-7, with D uncertain. The V and J ends lost 2 bases and 7 bases respectively, with 12 bases between them. This CDR3 spans 13 amino acids. Germline V gene data show CDR1 as MNHEY and CDR2 as SVGEGT. CDR3 in DNA: TGTGCCAGCAGTTACACCGAACGGGCGGAGCAGTACTTC. It codes for CASSYTERAEQYF.

Only one count was recorded for this clone. The chain employs TRBV5-6 and TRBJ1-2, with 7 bases identical to TRBD1. Germline CDR1 reads SGHDT; CDR2 reads YYEEEE. The J segment lost 8 bases and the V segment lost 5 bases, leaving 12 bases of the junction unmatched. The CDR3 is 14 residues long. CDR3 in DNA: TGTGCCAGCAGGCAAGTCAACAGGGGAAAAGGCTACACCTTC. It yields the protein CASRQVNRGKGYTF. Drawing the rest from reference TRBV5-6 and TRBJ1-2, the complete variable domain is DAGVTQSPTHLIKTRGQQVTLRCSPKSGHDTVSWYQQALGQGPQFIFQYYEEEERQRGNFPDRFSGHQFPNYSSELNVNALLLGDSALYLCASRQVNRGKGYTFGSGTRLTVV.

The chain employs TRBV11-1 and TRBJ1-2, with 7 bases fitting TRBD1. The CDR3 runs 12 residues. The V gene end was trimmed by 3 bases and the J gene end by 8 bases; junction bases not matched to a gene: 3. Germline CDR1 is SGHAT and CDR2 is FQDESV (reference sequence). The CDR3 is CASSLTGKGYTF. For the CDR3, the DNA is TGTGCCAGCAGCTTGACAGGGAAAGGCTACACCTTC.

The gene calls are TRBV2 and TRBJ1-3; D gene uncertain. Per germline, CDR1 SNHLY and CDR2 FYNNEI. Trimming took off 3 bases at V and 0 bases at J, with 12 bases between the two ends. The CDR3 has 16 amino acids. The DNA for the CDR3 is TGTGCCAGCAGTGAGGGCCCACAGAGCTCTGGAAACACCATATATTTT. Amino acids: CASSEGPQSSGNTIYF.

This chain connects TRBV18 to TRBJ2-1; D gene uncertain. Trimming took off 6 bases at V and 4 bases at J, with 7 bases between the two ends. Germline loops: CDR1 KGHSH, CDR2 LQKENI. The CDR3 extends over 12 amino acids. The CDR3: CASSLRYNEQFF. CDR3 nucleotide sequence: TGTGCCAGCTCGCTCAGGTACAATGAGCAGTTCTTC.

The rearrangement links TRBV11-2 to TRBJ1-1, with D maybe TRBD1 (5 bases). The germline CDR1 and CDR2 sequences are SGHAT and FQNNGV. CDR3 size: 14 residues. The V gene lost 1 base and the J gene lost 1 base, with 7 bases spanning the gap. CDR3 sequence reads: CASSLAGTNTEAFF. In DNA, the CDR3 is TGTGCCAGCAGCTTAGCAGGGACGAACACTGAAGCTTTCTTT.

This chain uses TRBV28 with TRBJ2-5, with D perhaps matching TRBD1 (5 bases). CDR1 is MDHEN, CDR2 SYDVKM, per germline. The CDR3 contains 14 residues. The V end was cut by 1 base, the J end by 4 bases, with 10 bases between. CDR3 sequence (DNA): TGTGCCAGCAGTTTATACAGGTTAGGAGAGACCCAGTACTTC. Amino acids: CASSLYRLGETQYF.

The gene calls are TRBV11-3 and TRBJ1-2, with D possibly matching TRBD1 (5 bases). Germline V gene lookup returns CDR1 SGHNT and CDR2 YENEEA. The CDR3 is 18 residues long. V was trimmed by 5 bases and J by 14 bases, leaving 36 bases between them. CDR3 protein: CASSVGGRDLFFFMERTF. For the CDR3, the DNA is TGTGCCAGCAGCGTTGGGGGGAGGGACCTCTTCTTTTTTATGGAGAGAACCTTC.

The V and J genes are TRBV14 and TRBJ1-1, with D unresolved. This CDR3 contains 15 residues. Germline CDR1 reads SGHDN; CDR2 reads FVKESK. Trimming stripped 1 base from V and 0 bases from J, with 9 bases between. Here the CDR3 reads CASSQVGIMNTEAFF. In nucleotides, the CDR3 is TGTGCCAGCAGCCAAGTAGGCATCATGAACACTGAAGCTTTCTTT.

There are a few counts of this clone. This chain's CDR3 is CASSLKRTGGQPQHF. In DNA, the CDR3 is TGTGCCAGCAGCTTAAAGAGGACAGGGGGTCAGCCCCAGCATTTT. The V gene is TRBV28, the J gene TRBJ1-5, with 10 bases lining up with TRBD1. CDR3 size: 15 residues. V trimming: 6 bases; J trimming: 6 bases; junction bases outside the gene matches: 8. Germline values: CDR1 MDHEN, CDR2 SYDVKM. Using reference TRBV28 and TRBJ1-5 for the parts outside the CDR3, the full variable domain is DVKVTQSSRYLVKRTGEKVFLECVQDMDHENMFWYRQDPGLGLRLIYFSYDVKMKEKGDIPEGYSVSREKKERFSLILESASTNQTSMYLCASSLKRTGGQPQHFGDGTRLSIL.